One and the same sample provided the 10 T cell receptor beta chains below, sequenced in a study of blood T cell repertoires in COVID-19. Sequencing used immunoSEQ multiplex PCR; TCRdb keeps in-frame clones, though not all of them. The sample records 180,000 or so clones, roughly 86% being singletons. The sample consisted of peripheral blood. The receptors come from a man aged 18 to 35 with active or convalescent COVID-19.

The count of this clone is one. The V gene is TRBV7-8, the J gene TRBJ2-5, with a tentative D call TRBD2 (5 bases). Trimming cost V 5 bases and J 1 base, with 11 bases left between them. CDR3 length equals 14 residues. Looked up from germline, CDR1 is SGHVS and CDR2 is FQNEAQ. CDR3 protein: CASSPGSAQETQYF. For the CDR3, the DNA is TGTGCCAGCAGCCCGGGGAGCGCCCAAGAGACCCAGTACTTC.

The CDR3 loop is CASSPMQGLLNTEAFF. DNA for the CDR3: TGTGCCAGCTCACCTATGCAGGGCCTACTGAACACTGAAGCTTTCTTT. The rearrangement joins TRBV18 to TRBJ1-1; maybe TRBD1 (5 bases). The CDR3 has 16 residues. Germline V gene data show CDR1 as KGHSH and CDR2 as LQKENI. The V end lost 3 bases, the J end lost 0 bases, and 14 bases lay between the germline ends.

Here the CDR3 DNA reads TGCGCCAGCAGTGAGCCTGAACAGGGGGCGGGAGAGACCCAGTACTTC. This codes for CASSEPEQGAGETQYF. V is TRBV10-2 and J is TRBJ2-5; 9 bases are shared with TRBD1. CDR1 is WSHSY and CDR2 is SAAADI in the germline V gene. The ends lost 2 bases at V and 4 bases at J; junction bases unmatched: 8. This CDR3 has 16 amino acids.

This sequence joins TRBV11-2 and TRBJ1-2; D may be TRBD1 (6 bases). The V end lost 3 bases, the J end lost 7 bases, and 18 bases lay between the germline ends. There are 15 residues in the CDR3. The germline V gene has CDR1 SGHAT and CDR2 FQNNGV. CDR3 DNA: TGTGCCAGCAGCTTTGATGACACAGGGACGACTGGCTACACCTTC. Translating it yields CASSFDDTGTTGYTF.

The genes are TRBV24-1 and TRBJ1-2; D not resolved. Germline V gene data show CDR1 as KGHDR and CDR2 as SFDVKD. The ends were cut back, 4 bases at V and 0 bases at J, with 5 bases in the middle. The CDR3 covers 13 residues. The CDR3 region has the DNA TGTGCCACCAGTGACGGGTCTAACTATGGCTACACCTTC. It yields the protein CATSDGSNYGYTF.

The V call is TRBV6-4, the J call TRBJ1-6, with a possible D match to TRBD1 (5 bases). Germline lookup yields CDR1 MRHNA and CDR2 SNTAGT. V was pared by 6 bases and J by 7 bases, with 13 bases between. The CDR3 is 14 residues long. The CDR3 here is CASSVRVGNSPLHF. The CDR3 DNA reads TGTGCCAGCAGCGTCAGGGTGGGGAATTCACCCCTCCACTTT.

V and J are TRBV29-1 and TRBJ2-1; 11 bases line up with TRBD2. The V segment lost 5 bases and the J segment 5 bases; nucleotides outside the gene matches: 5. The CDR3 spans 14 residues. The germline gives CDR1 SQVTM, CDR2 ANQGSEA. The CDR3 nucleotides read TGCAGCGTTTTGATGACTAGCGGGAACAATGAGCAGTTCTTC. Translated, it gives CSVLMTSGNNEQFF.

The rearrangement links TRBV24-1 to TRBJ1-2; TRBD1 aligns across 9 bases. With 1 base clipped from V and 6 bases from J, the junction kept 5 bases outside the gene matches. This CDR3 contains 15 residues. CDR1 KGHDR and CDR2 SFDVKD come from the germline V gene. Here the CDR3 reads CATSDFGTGTDGYTF. DNA of the CDR3: TGTGCCACCAGTGATTTCGGGACAGGGACCGATGGCTACACCTTC.

The chain carries TRBV10-1 and TRBJ2-2; 7 bases agree with TRBD1. Trimming took 6 bases from V and 6 from J; bases not matched to a gene: 10. Germline V lookup: CDR1 WNHNN, CDR2 SYGVQD (reference sequence). The CDR3 totals 15 residues. CDR3 residues: CASSQEQGRSGELFF. The CDR3 DNA follows: TGCGCCAGCAGCCAAGAACAGGGGAGATCCGGGGAGCTGTTTTTT.

The gene calls are TRBV20-1 and TRBJ1-2, with D unclear. Per germline, CDR1 DFQATT and CDR2 SNEGSKA (reference sequence). This CDR3 region has 12 residues. Trimming shortened V by 4 bases and J by 3 bases, and 9 bases separated the two germline ends. The CDR3 region has the DNA TGCAGTGCTAATGACTTAGACTATGGCTACACCTTC. Its protein is CSANDLDYGYTF.